The next 23 T cell receptor beta chains were all read from a single sample in a study of T cell repertoires in cytomegalovirus infection. Antigens for these TCRs are unknown. TCRdb re-called the reads with MiXCR, one entry per CDR3 protein. The sample includes about 830,000 distinct CDR3 sequences, 30% to 35% of them seen just once. The sequenced sample was cultured CD8+ T cells from PBMCs, obtained from culture after CMV antigen stimulation. The receptors shown here come from a human donor in good health (CMV status not recorded). Some clones in this sample may be carry-over from other donors' samples.

CDR3 sequence: CASSQERGPRNEQFF. CDR3 nucleotides: TGCGCCAGCAGCCAAGAGAGGGGCCCGCGCAATGAGCAGTTCTTC. The chain combines TRBV4-3 with TRBJ2-1, with D possibly called TRBD1 or TRBD2 (5 bases each). Trimming shortened V by 0 bases and J by 6 bases, and 12 bases separated the two germline ends. Germline CDR1 LGHNA, CDR2 YSLEER. The CDR3 covers 15 residues.

The sample holds many counts of this clonotype. The chain uses TRBV7-9 and TRBJ2-7, with 12 bases fitting TRBD2. CDR1 is SEHNR, CDR2 FQNEAQ, per germline (reference sequence). The trim removed 2 bases at V and 1 base at J, leaving 3 bases unmatched. The CDR3 is made up of 16 amino acids. CDR3 loop: CASSLILAGGSYEQYF. The CDR3 region has the DNA TGTGCCAGCAGCTTAATACTAGCGGGGGGATCCTACGAGCAGTACTTC.

The gene calls are TRBV2 and TRBJ2-2, with 10 bases that match TRBD1. CDR1 is SNHLY and CDR2 is FYNNEI in the germline V gene. Trimming at V came to 10 bases and at J to 6 bases, leaving 5 bases not matched to a gene. CDR3 length: 13 residues. The CDR3 coding sequence is TGTGCCACCGGGGACAGGGGCGCCGGGGAGCTGTTTTTT. Protein sequence: CATGDRGAGELFF.

Ten or more counts support this clonotype. The rearrangement links TRBV7-6 to TRBJ1-2; 9 nucleotides match TRBD1. This CDR3 region has 15 residues. Germline CDR1 reads SGHVS; CDR2 reads FNYEAQ. V lost 5 bases and J lost 8; bases outside the gene matches: 12. The CDR3, as DNA: TGTGCCAGCAGCACAGGGACAGGGCAAACGGCGGGCTACACCTTC. This translates into CASSTGTGQTAGYTF. Full variable domain (outside the CDR3, taken from reference TRBV7-6 and TRBJ1-2): GAGVSQSPRYKVTKRGQDVALRCDPISGHVSLYWYRQALGQGPEFLTYFNYEAQQDKSGLPNDRFSAERPEGSISTLTIQRTEQRDSAMYRCASSTGTGQTAGYTFGSGTRLTVV.

This clonotype was seen repeatedly, ten times or more. The chain is built from TRBV7-6 and TRBJ1-3; 8 nucleotides align to TRBD1. CDR3 length: 15 amino acids. J lost 4 bases, V lost 4 bases, and 6 bases had no gene match. Per germline, CDR1 SGHVS and CDR2 FNYEAQ. CDR3 DNA sequence: TGTGCCAGCAGCTCCTCCAGGGGGCTCGGAAACACCATATATTTT. It encodes CASSSSRGLGNTIYF.

This clonotype has only a few counts. This chain connects TRBV12-3 or TRBV12-4 to TRBJ2-2; weak D call: TRBD1 (8 bases). The CDR3 has 20 amino acids. V was cut by 3 bases and J by 1 base, with 24 bases left in between. CDR3 sequence: CASSFGQGDPWGGNTGELFF. CDR3 DNA: TGTGCCAGCAGTTTTGGACAGGGAGATCCATGGGGGGGGAACACCGGGGAGCTGTTTTTT.

For this clonotype: At one of its ends the junction is not consistent with the germline gene, which may arise from a read error. This chain uses TRBV6-1 with TRBJ2-5; the match to TRBD1 covers 7 bases. Germline V gene sequence: CDR1 MNHNS, CDR2 SASEGT. This CDR3 is built from 16 residues. CDR3 in DNA: TGTGCCGGCAGTGAAGCGCTTCGGGGACAGCAAGAGACCCAGTACTTC. Protein: CAGSEALRGQQETQYF.

The chain uses TRBV27 and TRBJ1-2; TRBD1 is a possible D gene (6 bases). The CDR3 runs 13 residues. Germline V gene lookup returns CDR1 MNHEY and CDR2 SMNVEV (reference sequence). The V end lost 8 bases, the J end lost 5 bases, and 15 bases lay between the germline ends. The CDR3 DNA sequence: TGTGCCAGCGGGGGGACACGCGCTTATGGCTACACCTTC. Its protein product is CASGGTRAYGYTF.

The chain uses TRBV4-2 and TRBJ2-7; tentatively, D is TRBD1 (6 bases). This CDR3 has 14 residues. V dropped 0 bases and J dropped 2 bases, with 8 bases sitting between them. CDR1 and CDR2 from the germline V gene are LGHNA and YNFKEQ. The CDR3 loop is CASSQDRQAYEQYF. The CDR3 DNA sequence: TGTGCCAGCAGCCAAGATAGACAGGCCTACGAGCAGTACTTC.

V usage is TRBV19 and J usage is TRBJ2-7; 7 bases are a match to TRBD1. Germline CDR1 LNHDA, CDR2 SQIVND (reference sequence). V was clipped by 5 bases and J by 5 bases; unmatched bases: 3. The CDR3 length is 12 residues. CDR3 region: CASSGTGDEQYF. The DNA of the CDR3 is TGTGCCAGTAGTGGTACAGGGGACGAGCAGTACTTC.

Many counts were recorded for this clonotype. The genes are TRBV6-1 and TRBJ2-7; 7 positions agree with TRBD1. J lost 6 bases, V lost 7 bases, and 12 bases had no gene match. This CDR3 comprises 14 residues. CDR1 and CDR2 from the germline V gene are MNHNS and SASEGT. The CDR3 DNA reads TGTGCCAGCAACGAAGCCGGGACAGTGGTCGAGCAGTACGTC. This codes for CASNEAGTVVEQYV.

Concerning this clonotype itself: A single base separates this from a much larger clone, so it may be a read error. The chain is built from TRBV7-2 and TRBJ1-1, with TRBD1 identical over 8 bases. The germline gives CDR1 SGHTA, CDR2 FQGNSA. The CDR3 runs 15 residues. CDR3 sequence: CASSPRTGKNTKAFF. The CDR3, as DNA: TGTGCCAGCAGCCCTCGGACAGGGAAGAACACTAAAGCTTTCTTT. The whole variable domain, remainder taken from reference TRBV7-2 and TRBJ1-1, is GAGVSQSPSNKVTEKGKDVELRCDPISGHTALYWYRQSLGQGLEFLIYFQGNSAPDKSGLPSDRFSAERTGGSVSTLTIQRTQQEDSAVYLCASSPRTGKNTKAFFGQGTRLTVV.

The rearrangement joins TRBV7-9 to TRBJ2-7; TRBD2 agrees at 8 bases. Per the germline V gene, CDR1 is SEHNR and CDR2 is FQNEAQ (reference sequence). This CDR3 has 16 residues. V dropped 5 bases and J dropped 0; count of bases not matched to a gene: 9. Written as DNA, the CDR3 is TGTGCCAGCAGCCCCCATTTCGGGGGGGACTCCTACGAGCAGTACTTC. Translated: CASSPHFGGDSYEQYF.

This clonotype came up once. J is TRBJ2-7 and V is TRBV7-2; D gene ambiguous. Germline assignment: CDR1 SGHTA and CDR2 FQGNSA. The CDR3 spans 13 residues. V lost 10 bases to trimming and J lost 2 bases, with 15 bases between them. Here the CDR3 reads CANRYDGTYEQYF. CDR3 coding DNA: TGTGCCAACAGATACGACGGTACCTACGAGCAGTACTTC.

CDR3 DNA sequence: TGTGCCAGCAGTTACAACAGGGCATCTCCAGATACGCAGTATTTT. Protein product: CASSYNRASPDTQYF. This chain joins TRBV6-5 and TRBJ2-3, with a weak D call TRBD1 (6 bases). There are 15 residues in the CDR3. Per germline, CDR1 MNHEY and CDR2 SVGAGI. V was pared by 2 bases and J by 4 bases, with 13 bases between.

The chain joins TRBV7-9 to TRBJ2-1, with 9 bases aligning to TRBD2. Germline V CDR1 and CDR2: SEHNR, FQNEAQ (reference sequence). This CDR3 is 16 amino acids long. V was pared by 1 base and J by 5 bases, with 6 bases of the junction left unmatched. CDR3 in amino acids: CASSLGGSGGNNEQFF. The CDR3 nucleotides are TGTGCCAGCAGCTTAGGAGGTAGCGGGGGTAACAATGAGCAGTTCTTC.

J is TRBJ2-1 and V is TRBV11-3, with D perhaps assigned TRBD1 or TRBD2 (5 bases each). This CDR3 is 17 amino acids long. Germline loops: CDR1 SGHNT, CDR2 YENEEA. Between the trimmed V and J ends, which lost 1 base and 4 bases, there was a span of 17 bases. The CDR3 region is CASSLGMRGHQYNEQFF. DNA of the CDR3: TGTGCCAGCAGCTTAGGTATGAGGGGCCACCAGTACAATGAGCAGTTCTTC.

The chain uses TRBV10-3 and TRBJ2-2, with TRBD2 matching 7 bases. J gave up 0 bases and V 7 bases, and 8 bases lay outside the gene matches. CDR1 and CDR2 (germline): ENHRY, SYGVKD. The CDR3 extends over 16 amino acids. In DNA, the CDR3 is TGTGCCATCAAGCCCCACGGGGGGACGAACACCGGGGAGCTGTTTTTT. Protein sequence: CAIKPHGGTNTGELFF.

The table lists this clonotype with a few counts. CDR3 sequence reads: CASSPMGAANYGYTF. The CDR3, as DNA: TGTGCCAGCAGCCCAATGGGAGCCGCTAACTATGGCTACACCTTC. J is TRBJ1-2 and V is TRBV7-3; D is unresolved. V gave up 5 bases and J gave up 0 bases, with 13 bases separating them. There are 15 residues in the CDR3. CDR1 and CDR2 from the germline V gene are SGHTA and FQGTGA.

This clonotype was counted only a few times. The CDR3 DNA follows: TGTGCCAGCAGCTCAAACCCCCGGCCGGATACAGCAGGACTGTTTTTT. Translating it yields CASSSNPRPDTAGLFF. The J gene is TRBJ1-4, the V gene TRBV7-9; D is unresolved. The CDR3 runs to 16 residues. Deletions cut 4 bases from V and 13 bases from J, with 25 bases between. CDR1 is SEHNR, CDR2 FQNEAQ, per germline (reference sequence).

With respect to this clonotype: A read error may explain this, as a much larger clone is one base away. This chain connects TRBV12-3 or TRBV12-4 to TRBJ1-1; 9 bases fit TRBD1. The length of the CDR3 is 14 residues. CDR3 amino acids: CASSLTGGHTEASF. CDR3 DNA sequence: TGTGCCAGCAGTTTGACAGGGGGTCACACTGAAGCTTCCTTT.

The gene calls are TRBV27 and TRBJ2-1; 9 nucleotides match TRBD1. CDR1 is MNHEY and CDR2 is SMNVEV in the germline V gene (reference sequence). There are 15 residues in the CDR3. Trimming at V came to 2 bases and at J to 6 bases, leaving 5 bases not matched to a gene. In DNA form, the CDR3 reads TGTGCCAGCAGTTTAATTGGGACAGGGATCAATGAGCAGTTCTTC. This encodes CASSLIGTGINEQFF.

This clonotype was recorded only once. Since a much larger clone is just one base distant, this may be a read error. V usage is TRBV20-1 and J usage is TRBJ2-1; D may correspond to TRBD1 or TRBD2 (5 bases each). The CDR3 sequence is 15 residues long. V dropped 6 bases and J dropped 0 bases, with 15 bases sitting between them. Germline V gene sequence: CDR1 DFQATT, CDR2 SNEGSKA (reference sequence). The CDR3 DNA follows: TGCAGTGCCTGGGGGTTGCCGAGCTCCTACAATGAGCAGTTCTTC. This translates into CSAWGLPSSYNEQFF.